Following are 21 T cell receptor beta chains from one sample sequenced in a study of cytomegalovirus exposure and HLA in healthy donors. With 60 Vbeta and 13 Jbeta primers, the PCR was carried out. Assay used: immunoSEQ multiplex PCR; TCRdb lists only in-frame clones, some missing. The profile shows 100,000 to 150,000 clones, 81% of them singletons. The sample taken for sequencing was PBMCs. These receptors came from a man aged 35-49 years in good health and CMV-seronegative.

This sequence joins TRBV11-1 and TRBJ1-5; a possible D gene is TRBD1 (6 bases). The CDR3 consists of 13 residues. Deletions cut 5 bases from V and 7 bases from J, with 12 bases between. Germline CDR1 and CDR2: SGHAT and FQDESV (reference sequence). The CDR3 nucleotides are TGTGCCAGCAGCCGCAGGGGTGGCCAGCCCCAGCATTTT. Its translation is CASSRRGGQPQHF.

The chain links TRBV7-3 to TRBJ2-5; D not resolved. This CDR3 is built from 13 residues. Germline CDR1 SGHTA, CDR2 FQGTGA. V dropped 3 bases and J dropped 5 bases, with 10 bases sitting between them. Here the CDR3 reads CASSFSSTETQYF. The CDR3 coding sequence is TGTGCCAGCAGCTTTTCAAGCACGGAGACCCAGTACTTC.

This chain joins TRBV5-6 and TRBJ2-7; 7 positions match TRBD1. Per germline, CDR1 SGHDT and CDR2 YYEEEE. The V and J ends lost 1 base and 1 base, in that order; junction bases with no gene match: 2. The CDR3 covers 14 residues. CDR3 residues: CASSLNRGSYEQYF. The CDR3 DNA sequence: TGTGCCAGCAGCTTGAACAGGGGATCCTACGAGCAGTACTTC.

The CDR3, as DNA: TGCAGCGTTACTCAAGGACAGGGGACCACTGAAGCTTTCTTT. This codes for CSVTQGQGTTEAFF. V usage is TRBV29-1 and J usage is TRBJ1-1; 9 positions match TRBD1. Germline V gene data show CDR1 as SQVTM and CDR2 as ANQGSEA. After removal of 5 bases from V and 4 bases from J, the junction contained 8 bases not matched to a gene. This CDR3 is built from 14 residues.

The chain uses TRBV28 and TRBJ2-7, with 7 bases identical to TRBD2. Germline V gives CDR1 MDHEN, CDR2 SYDVKM. V was clipped by 1 base and J by 0 bases; unmatched bases: 9. This CDR3 contains 17 residues. The CDR3 loop is CASSLSLGLADSYEQYF. The CDR3 DNA is TGTGCCAGCAGTTTATCCCTGGGGCTAGCGGACTCCTACGAGCAGTACTTC.

This sequence joins TRBV6-5 and TRBJ2-7; 7 bases line up with TRBD2. Germline CDR1 reads MNHEY; CDR2 reads SVGAGI. J lost 0 bases, V lost 6 bases, and 8 bases had no gene match. CDR3 length: 15 residues. CDR3 amino acids: CASSLAVSSSYEQYF. In nucleotides, the CDR3 is TGTGCCAGCAGCCTAGCGGTTTCAAGCTCCTACGAGCAGTACTTC.

This clone came up a few times. The chain couples TRBV7-9 to TRBJ2-5, with 7 nucleotides matching TRBD1. The CDR3 consists of 15 residues. The V segment lost 1 base and the J segment 4 bases; nucleotides outside the gene matches: 6. Germline CDR1 SEHNR, CDR2 FQNEAQ (reference sequence). The CDR3, as DNA: TGTGCCAGCAGCTTAGGAGACAGGGAAGGAGAGACCCAGTACTTC. It yields the protein CASSLGDREGETQYF.

Here the CDR3 reads CASSGDGGFGEQYF. Written as DNA, the CDR3 is TGTGCCAGCTCAGGGGACGGGGGATTTGGGGAGCAGTACTTC. The chain is built from TRBV18 and TRBJ2-7, with a possible D match to TRBD2 (6 bases). The germline CDR1 and CDR2 sequences are KGHSH and LQKENI. The CDR3 sequence is 14 residues long. V was trimmed by 5 bases and J by 7 bases, leaving 18 bases between them. The complete variable domain, with remaining parts taken from reference TRBV18 and TRBJ2-7, reads NAGVMQNPRHLVRRRGQEARLRCSPMKGHSHVYWYRQLPEEGLKFMVYLQKENIIDESGMPKERFSAEFPKEGPSILRIQQVVRGDSAAYFCASSGDGGFGEQYFGPGTRLTVT.

The chain is built from TRBV20-1 and TRBJ2-7, with D unresolved. This CDR3 is built from 10 residues. From germline, CDR1 is DFQATT and CDR2 SNEGSKA (reference sequence). Between the trimmed V and J ends, which lost 6 bases and 4 bases, there was a span of 7 bases. CDR3 in DNA: TGCAGTGCCACCTATTACGAGCAGTACTTC. Residues: CSATYYEQYF.

This chain connects TRBV6-1 to TRBJ2-7, with unresolved D. This CDR3 region has 15 residues. The germline V gene encodes CDR1 MNHNS and CDR2 SASEGT. Trimming shortened V by 1 base and J by 0 bases, and 10 bases separated the two germline ends. The CDR3 loop is CASSEDPSSSYEQYF. In DNA, the CDR3 is TGTGCCAGCAGTGAAGATCCATCCAGCTCCTACGAGCAGTACTTC.

This chain uses TRBV28 with TRBJ1-5, with 12 positions matching TRBD1. Germline CDR1 MDHEN, CDR2 SYDVKM. With 6 bases clipped from V and 3 bases from J, the junction kept 6 bases outside the gene matches. The CDR3 runs to 16 residues. The CDR3 region is CASRGQGAPDNQPQHF. The CDR3 DNA sequence: TGTGCCAGCAGGGGACAGGGGGCACCGGACAATCAGCCCCAGCATTTT.

This clone was seen ten or more times. This rearrangement joins TRBV6-1 to TRBJ2-7, with TRBD1 matching 9 bases. The CDR3 is made up of 15 amino acids. Germline V gives CDR1 MNHNS, CDR2 SASEGT. V gave up 7 bases and J gave up 1 base; unmatched junction bases: 8. The CDR3 protein is CASTLSGTGSYEQYF. CDR3 nucleotides: TGTGCCAGCACCCTCTCCGGGACAGGGTCCTACGAGCAGTACTTC.

A note on this clone: Germline and junction disagree at one end, which may indicate a read error. The V call is TRBV7-7, the J call TRBJ2-1; D is perhaps TRBD1 (5 bases). Germline V CDR1 and CDR2: SSHAT, FNYEAQ (reference sequence). The CDR3 consists of 15 residues. CDR3 loop: CASSLTDSAYNEQFF. CDR3 DNA: TGTGCTAGCAGCTTGACAGACAGTGCATACAATGAGCAGTTCTTC.

This rearrangement joins TRBV19 to TRBJ1-2; 8 bases fit TRBD1. Germline V gene lookup returns CDR1 LNHDA and CDR2 SQIVND (reference sequence). V gave up 8 bases and J gave up 1 base; unmatched junction bases: 12. The CDR3 is made up of 16 amino acids. The chain's CDR3 is CASLGPDREDNYGYTF. CDR3 in DNA: TGTGCCAGTCTTGGGCCGGACAGGGAGGATAACTATGGCTACACCTTC. The full variable domain, with the rest looked up from reference TRBV19 and TRBJ1-2, is DGGITQSPKYLFRKEGQNVTLSCEQNLNHDAMYWYRQDPGQGLRLIYYSQIVNDFQKGDIAEGYSVSREKKESFPLTVTSAQKNPTAFYLCASLGPDREDNYGYTFGSGTRLTVV.

The chain combines TRBV5-4 with TRBJ2-5, with 8 bases lining up with TRBD2. The CDR3 length is 14 residues. Germline V lookup: CDR1 SGHNT, CDR2 YYREEE (reference sequence). After removal of 3 bases from V and 4 bases from J, the junction contained 5 bases not matched to a gene. Here the CDR3 DNA reads TGTGCCAGCAGCTGGACTAGCAGAGGAGAGACCCAGTACTTC. Protein sequence: CASSWTSRGETQYF.

V is TRBV9 and J is TRBJ1-1; D is unclear. Per germline, CDR1 SGDLS and CDR2 YYNGEE. V was pared by 1 base and J by 3 bases, with 7 bases between. This CDR3 contains 13 residues. CDR3 residues: CASSVSRDTEAFF. The CDR3 DNA reads as TGTGCCAGCAGCGTATCTCGGGACACTGAAGCTTTCTTT.

The J gene is TRBJ1-1, the V gene TRBV6-5; 7 bases are shared with TRBD1. Germline trimming cut 6 bases from V and 1 base from J; bases unmatched to any gene: 5. CDR1 is MNHEY and CDR2 is SVGAGI in the germline V gene. The CDR3 extends over 14 amino acids. CDR3 nucleotides: TGTGCCAGCAGCCGACAGGGCCGGAACACTGAAGCTTTCTTT. Protein sequence: CASSRQGRNTEAFF.

In its sample, this clone was seen a few times. The V and J genes are TRBV19 and TRBJ2-1; the match to TRBD2 covers 8 bases. The length of the CDR3 is 14 residues. J lost 6 bases, V lost 5 bases, and 6 bases had no gene match. CDR1 and CDR2 (germline): LNHDA, SQIVND (reference sequence). The CDR3 sequence is CASSSVAGPNEQFF. The CDR3, as DNA: TGTGCCAGTAGTTCCGTAGCGGGACCCAATGAGCAGTTCTTC.

In this sample, this clone turned up a few times. This chain links TRBV18 with TRBJ1-1; unclear D gene. CDR3 length equals 13 residues. Trimming stripped 3 bases from V and 0 bases from J, with 5 bases between. Germline CDR1 KGHSH, CDR2 LQKENI. The CDR3 spells CASSPRMNTEAFF. CDR3 bases: TGTGCCAGCTCACCGAGGATGAACACTGAAGCTTTCTTT.

This sequence joins TRBV6-6 and TRBJ2-7; perhaps TRBD1 as D (6 bases). V lost 7 bases and J 4 bases, leaving 8 bases between the germline ends. The CDR3 is 11 amino acids. Looked up from germline, CDR1 is MNHNY and CDR2 is SVGAGI (reference sequence). The chain's CDR3 is CASNDRYEQYF. Here the CDR3 DNA reads TGTGCCAGCAACGACAGGTACGAGCAGTACTTC.

V usage is TRBV5-8 and J usage is TRBJ2-1, with no clear D. Germline CDR1 reads SGHTS; CDR2 reads YDEGEE. Trimming pared 0 bases from V and 4 bases from J, leaving 8 bases between. The CDR3 spans 14 residues. CDR3 loop: CASSLGAGYNEQFF. Written as DNA, the CDR3 is TGTGCCAGCAGCTTGGGAGCCGGGTACAATGAGCAGTTCTTC.